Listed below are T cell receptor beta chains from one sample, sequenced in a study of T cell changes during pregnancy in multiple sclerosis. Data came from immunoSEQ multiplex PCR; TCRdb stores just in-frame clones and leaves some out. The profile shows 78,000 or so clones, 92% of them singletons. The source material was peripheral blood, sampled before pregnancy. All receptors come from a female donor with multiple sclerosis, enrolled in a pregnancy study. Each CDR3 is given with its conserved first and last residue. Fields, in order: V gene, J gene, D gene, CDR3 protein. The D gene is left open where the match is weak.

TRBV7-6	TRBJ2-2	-	CAAHPANTGELFF
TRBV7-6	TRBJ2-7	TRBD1	CASSFRFKGAPGEQYF
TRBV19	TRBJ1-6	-	CASKDIKVSPLHF
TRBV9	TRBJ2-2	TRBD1	CASSLSPGQGTTGELFF
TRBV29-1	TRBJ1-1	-	CSFPREGTEAFF
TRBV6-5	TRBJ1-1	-	CASSYSGVTEAFF
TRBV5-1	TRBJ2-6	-	CASSLAGRGGANVLTF
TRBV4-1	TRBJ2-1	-	CASSPPRGERNPDEQFF
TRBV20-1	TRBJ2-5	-	CSAVTGETQYF
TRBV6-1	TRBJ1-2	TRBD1	CASSGPGGANYGYTF
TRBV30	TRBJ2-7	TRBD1	CACRGTGTGIYEQYF
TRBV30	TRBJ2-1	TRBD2	CACYSGGAVDEQFF
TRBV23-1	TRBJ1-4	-	CASSQGGEEKLFF
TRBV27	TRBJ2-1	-	CASWRSSYNEQFF
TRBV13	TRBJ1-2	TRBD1	CASSLSGEGQKGYGYTF
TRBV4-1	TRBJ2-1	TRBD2	CASSQERVRGAPHNEQFF
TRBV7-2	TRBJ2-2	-	CASSLILTGELFF
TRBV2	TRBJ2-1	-	CASSEDPSYNEQFF
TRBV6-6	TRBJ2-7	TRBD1	CASSYSGQDYEQYF
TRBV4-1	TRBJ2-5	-	CASSQAGREETQYF
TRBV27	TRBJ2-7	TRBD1	CASSLSDRGWEQYF
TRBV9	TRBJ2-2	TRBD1	CASSGTGANTGELFF
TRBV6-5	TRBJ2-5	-	CAISRVQGETQYF
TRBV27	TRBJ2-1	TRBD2	CASSYAGGPNEQFF
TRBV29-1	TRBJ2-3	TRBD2	CSVEIGAGGSTQYF
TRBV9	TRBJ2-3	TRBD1	CASQTGVSTDTQYF
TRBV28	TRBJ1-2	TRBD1	CASSPTGLGYGYTF
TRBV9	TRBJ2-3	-	CASSVTSTDTQYF
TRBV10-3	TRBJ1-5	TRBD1	CAISVGDRDQPQHF
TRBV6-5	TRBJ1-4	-	CASRIDNRRSEKLFF
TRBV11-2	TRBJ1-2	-	CASSLGSYGYTF
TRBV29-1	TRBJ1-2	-	CSVVGAAGYTF
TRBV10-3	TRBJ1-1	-	CAMSVGGANTEAFF
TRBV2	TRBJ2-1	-	CASSEEGSLYNEQFF
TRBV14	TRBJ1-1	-	CASSQDFGLEAFF
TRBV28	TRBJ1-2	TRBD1	CASMLTGGERGYTF
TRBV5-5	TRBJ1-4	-	CASARQSNEKLFF
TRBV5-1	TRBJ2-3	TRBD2	CASSGERLAGGPADTQYF
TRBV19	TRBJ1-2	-	CASSAGTFYGYTF
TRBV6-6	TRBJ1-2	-	CASSSERFYGYTF
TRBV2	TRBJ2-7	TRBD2	CANKGGSSYEQYF